This T cell receptor (beta chain) was found in a study of blood T cell repertoires in COVID-19. Study as a whole: Nucleic acid was either cDNA or gDNA, and it came from T cells, B-cell-depleted T cells, or PBMCs.

The CDR3 loop spans 13 amino acids. CDR1 is SNHLY, CDR2 FYNNEI, per germline. Germline trimming cut 10 bases from V and 6 bases from J; bases unmatched to any gene: 9. In the study's own analysis: Reference gene primer amplification in the assay estimated nucleated cell counts. Using immunoSEQ multiplex PCR, the repertoire was profiled, and TCRdb retains in-frame clones only, with some absent. The DNA was the basis for D and trimming; V, J and clone size are from that table. Of about 180,000 clones in the sample, approximately 86% are singletons; the top ten hold under 3.5%. The chain uses TRBV2 and TRBJ2-1; 7 nucleotides agree with TRBD2. This receptor was obtained from a woman aged 30 to 39 with active or convalescent COVID-19. The sequencing input was peripheral blood. This CDR3 reads CATGTTKVNEQFF. Written as DNA, the CDR3 is TGTGCCACCGGGACTACTAAGGTCAATGAGCAGTTCTTC.